This T cell receptor (beta chain) was observed in a study of shared clonotypes between healthy human individuals. Points from the study as a whole: An expected dependence of interdonor clonotype sharing on sequencing depth was noted. Owing to a small donor count, the genetic and exposure-history diversity represented was limited.

Adult donors, all healthy and HIV-negative, had no recent acute infections or vaccinations. Every subset had its genomic DNA shared out evenly among several immunoSEQ plates. Assay: immunoSEQ multiplex PCR; the TCRdb copy retains only in-frame clones and omits some. Here the sample spans over a million clones, about 80% being singletons. As regards this clone: Its antigen is undetermined.

V lost 3 bases and J 3 bases, leaving 8 bases between the germline ends. CDR1 and CDR2 (germline): MDHEN, SYDVKM. CDR3 length equals 13 residues. Sequenced: memory CD4+ T cells from PBMCs. Subset of the sample: CD45RA-negative fraction. The TCR sequence derives from a man aged 18-30 years in good health. Some clones in this sample may be carry-over from other donors' samples. The chain links TRBV28 to TRBJ1-2, with D tentatively TRBD1 (6 bases). The chain's CDR3 is CASSFQGYYGYTF. The CDR3 region has the DNA TGTGCCAGCAGTTTCCAGGGGTACTATGGCTACACCTTC.